This T cell receptor (beta chain) was found in a study of monozygotic twins with inflammatory bowel disease. This CDR3 spans 14 amino acids. Looked up from germline, CDR1 is SGHRS and CDR2 is YFSETQ. For this clonotype: What it recognizes is unknown.

With around 16 and 10 cycles respectively, two nested PCRs were carried out on TCRalpha and TCRbeta cDNA. For each CDR3 protein, TCRdb gives one entry from its re-call of the 5' RACE reads, without DNA. In all, the sample yields about 420,000 distinct CDR3 sequences. General study points: IBD patients shared fewer clonotypes with others than healthy twins, especially with disease activity. Inverse Simpson values showed less TCRbeta diversity in IBD patients than in their healthy co-twins. Limited power may explain why concordant and discordant twins showed no difference in repertoire similarity.

V usage is TRBV5-1 and J usage is TRBJ2-1; there is no DNA to check the TCRdb D call of TRBD1. This TCR was recovered from a human donor with ulcerative colitis or Crohn's disease, or a healthy co-twin of an affected twin (not recorded which). Sample: blood. The CDR3 reads CASSLGDRENEQFF.